The clone carrying this TCR beta chain was counted a few times. A much larger clone lies a single base off, so this may be a read error. The CDR3 extends over 14 amino acids. V was shortened by 5 bases and J by 3 bases, with 13 bases between the two germline ends. These data come from a study of T cells in Graves' hyperthyroidism and ophthalmopathy. Ophthalmopathy patients had Clinical Activity Score at least 3, NOSPECS grade at least 4, duration under 3 months. Amplification of TCR beta CDR3 regions used RNA as the template. The TCR CDR3 was amplified in a first-round RT-PCR using the HTBI primer set. MiXCR, run by TCRdb on the multiplex PCR reads, gives a single entry per CDR3 protein. The table includes 350,000 to 400,000 distinct CDR3 sequences, roughly 20% detected once.

The sample comprised blood. The gene calls are TRBV12-3 or TRBV12-4 and TRBJ1-1; maybe TRBD1 (5 bases). This TCR derives from a man between 18 and 29 years old with Graves' ophthalmopathy. The CDR3, as DNA: TGTGCCAGCAGTCTCGGGGACTTGGACACTGAAGCTTTCTTT. This gives the protein CASSLGDLDTEAFF.